Reported below is one T cell receptor beta chain. This record comes from a study of blood T cell repertoires in COVID-19. Study-level background: The samples span acute and convalescent COVID-19 from the United States, Italy and Spain. T cells, B-cell-depleted T cells, or PBMCs supplied cDNA or gDNA.

Unmatched junction bases numbered 10, after V lost 10 bases and J lost 0 bases. This CDR3 comprises 15 residues. CDR1 and CDR2 from the germline V gene are ENHRY and SYGVKD. The authors' processing: Amplifying reference gene primers gave estimates of nucleated cell counts. Libraries were prepared by immunoSEQ multiplex PCR; TCRdb keeps only in-frame clonotypes and omits some of them. D and trimming were read from the DNA, whereas the V and J calls and clone size are those reported in that table. The data show around 190,000 clones, with 84% seen just once and approximately 7% held by the top ten. Specimen: peripheral blood. The chain has TRBV10-3 and TRBJ2-7; 9 nucleotides align to TRBD1. The clonotype originates from a human donor in a cohort sampled during active COVID-19. CDR3 in DNA: TGTGCCACTCGGGACAGGGCCGACTTCTCCTACGAGCAGTACTTC. As protein: CATRDRADFSYEQYF.